This T cell receptor (beta chain) was recorded in a study of CD8 T cell repertoires and HIV-1 epitope variants. On the study more broadly: Epitopes were three Gag families plus Nef HW9 and YT9.

V was pared by 2 bases and J by 7 bases, with 7 bases of the junction left unmatched. The CDR3 covers 15 residues. The V gene's germline CDR1 is MDHEN and CDR2 SYDVKM. Produced via immunoSEQ multiplex PCR; TCRdb's table is partial and in-frame only. There are 80,000 to 95,000 clones in the sample; roughly 77% occur only once, and about 26% lies in the top ten. The rearrangement links TRBV28 to TRBJ2-1; the match to TRBD2 covers 8 bases. This receptor was identified in a male donor with HIV. Sequencing used uncultured baseline CD8+ T cells from peripheral blood mononuclear cells (PBMCs). CDR3 amino acids: CASSLRGGGRNEQFF. CDR3 nucleotides: TGTGCCAGCAGTTTAAGGGGCGGGGGGAGGAATGAGCAGTTCTTC.